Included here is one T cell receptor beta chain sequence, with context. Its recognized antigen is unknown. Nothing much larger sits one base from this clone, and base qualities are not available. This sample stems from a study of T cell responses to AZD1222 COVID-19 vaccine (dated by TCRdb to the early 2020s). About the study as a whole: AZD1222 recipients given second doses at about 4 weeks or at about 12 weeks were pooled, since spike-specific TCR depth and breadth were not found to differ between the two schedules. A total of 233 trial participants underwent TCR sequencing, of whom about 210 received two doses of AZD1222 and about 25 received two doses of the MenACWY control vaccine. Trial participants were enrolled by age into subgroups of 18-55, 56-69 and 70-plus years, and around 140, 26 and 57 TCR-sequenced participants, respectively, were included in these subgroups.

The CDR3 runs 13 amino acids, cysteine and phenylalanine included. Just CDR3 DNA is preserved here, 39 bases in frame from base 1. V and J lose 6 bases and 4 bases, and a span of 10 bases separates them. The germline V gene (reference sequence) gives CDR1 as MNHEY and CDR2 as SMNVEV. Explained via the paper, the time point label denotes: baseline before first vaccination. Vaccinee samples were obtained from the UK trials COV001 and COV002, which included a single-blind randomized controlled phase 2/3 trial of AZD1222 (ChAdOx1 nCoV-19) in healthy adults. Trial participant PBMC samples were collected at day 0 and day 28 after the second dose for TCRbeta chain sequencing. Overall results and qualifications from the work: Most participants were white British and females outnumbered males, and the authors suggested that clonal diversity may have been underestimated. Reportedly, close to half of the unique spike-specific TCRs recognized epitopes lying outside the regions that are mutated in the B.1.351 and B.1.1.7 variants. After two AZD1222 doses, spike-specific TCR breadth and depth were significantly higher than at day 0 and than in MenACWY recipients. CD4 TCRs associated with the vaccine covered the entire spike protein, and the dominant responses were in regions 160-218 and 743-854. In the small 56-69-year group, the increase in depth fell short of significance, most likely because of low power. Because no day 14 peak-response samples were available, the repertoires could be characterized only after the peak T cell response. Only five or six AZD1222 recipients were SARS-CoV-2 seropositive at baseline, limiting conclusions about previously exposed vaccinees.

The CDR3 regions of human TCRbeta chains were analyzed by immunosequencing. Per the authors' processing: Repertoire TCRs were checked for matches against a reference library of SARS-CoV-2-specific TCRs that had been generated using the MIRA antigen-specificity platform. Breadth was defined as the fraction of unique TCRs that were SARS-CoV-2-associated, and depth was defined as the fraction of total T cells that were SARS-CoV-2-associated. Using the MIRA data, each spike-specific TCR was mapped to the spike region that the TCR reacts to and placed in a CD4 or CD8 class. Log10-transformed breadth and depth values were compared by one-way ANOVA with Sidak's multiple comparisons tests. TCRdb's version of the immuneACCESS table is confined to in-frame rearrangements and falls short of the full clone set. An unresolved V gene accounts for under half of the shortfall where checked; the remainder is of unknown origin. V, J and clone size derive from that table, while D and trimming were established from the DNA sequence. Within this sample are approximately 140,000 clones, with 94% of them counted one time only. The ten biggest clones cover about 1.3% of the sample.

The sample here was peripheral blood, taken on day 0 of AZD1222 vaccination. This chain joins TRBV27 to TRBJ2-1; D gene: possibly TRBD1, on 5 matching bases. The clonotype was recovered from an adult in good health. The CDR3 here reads CASRKTGYNEQFF. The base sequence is TGTGCCAGCAGGAAAACAGGTTACAATGAGCAGTTCTTC.